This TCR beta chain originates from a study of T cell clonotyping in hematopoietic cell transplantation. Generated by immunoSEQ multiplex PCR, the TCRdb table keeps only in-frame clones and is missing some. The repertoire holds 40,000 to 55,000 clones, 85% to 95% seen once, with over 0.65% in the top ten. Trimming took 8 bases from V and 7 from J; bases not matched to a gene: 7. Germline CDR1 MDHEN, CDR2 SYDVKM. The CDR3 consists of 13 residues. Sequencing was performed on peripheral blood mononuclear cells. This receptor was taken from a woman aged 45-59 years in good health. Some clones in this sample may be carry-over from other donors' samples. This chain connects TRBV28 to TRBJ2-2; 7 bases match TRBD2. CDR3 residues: CASLSGENGELFF. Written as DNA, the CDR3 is TGTGCCAGCTTGAGCGGGGAGAACGGGGAGCTGTTTTTT.